The 27 T cell receptor beta chains below come from one sample, sequenced in a study of beta chain features in type 1 diabetes. Findings and limits, study-wide: Type 1 diabetes patients had TCRB CDR3s that were shorter (moderately but significantly so) in all four CD4+ subsets.

Investigators reverse transcribed all isolated RNA, so they sequenced expressed TCRB transcripts. Measured with immunoSEQ multiplex PCR; TCRdb has only the in-frame clones, and not every one. The sample carries fewer than 70,000 clones, 63% recorded once. These receptors' targets are unknown. The sequencing input was stem cell memory CD4+ T cells from blood. The receptors were gathered from a woman aged 25 to 39 with type 1 diabetes.

The genes are TRBV9 and TRBJ2-7, with 7 bases that match TRBD1. Trimming at V came to 4 bases and at J to 2 bases, leaving 9 bases not matched to a gene. The germline V gene has CDR1 SGDLS and CDR2 YYNGEE. The CDR3 consists of 15 residues. The CDR3 nucleotides read TGTGCCAGCAGCCTTGCGGCTGGGACAGCCTACGAGCAGTACTTC. This encodes CASSLAAGTAYEQYF.

The table lists this clone with a count of one. In DNA, the CDR3 is TGCGCCAGCAGCTTGGGGGTCAGGGGGCTGAATGAGCAGTTCTTC. The encoded protein is CASSLGVRGLNEQFF. V is TRBV5-1 and J is TRBJ2-1; TRBD1 agrees at 8 bases. J was trimmed by 7 bases and V by 0 bases; bases with no gene match: 6. The V gene's germline CDR1 is SGHRS and CDR2 YFSETQ. The CDR3 sequence is 15 residues long.

This clone has a single count. V and J are TRBV6-1 and TRBJ2-5; 9 bases are shared with TRBD1. Germline V gene data show CDR1 as MNHNS and CDR2 as SASEGT. This CDR3 spans 15 amino acids. Trimming at V came to 7 bases and at J to 4 bases, leaving 10 bases not matched to a gene. The CDR3 DNA follows: TGTGCCAGCACTTCGAACAGGGGGCTGGGAGAGACCCAGTACTTC. Protein product: CASTSNRGLGETQYF.

This clone was observed a handful of times. J is TRBJ2-3 and V is TRBV30; 7 nucleotides agree with TRBD2. Germline CDR1 reads GTSNPN; CDR2 reads SVGIG (reference sequence). V shed 3 bases and J 4 bases; nucleotides not matched to a gene: 13. The length of the CDR3 is 16 residues. This chain's CDR3 is CAWSVYRLAGSDTQYF. CDR3 in DNA: TGTGCCTGGAGCGTCTACCGACTAGCCGGGTCAGATACGCAGTATTTT.

In its sample, this clone was seen a few times. The V and J genes are TRBV10-3 and TRBJ2-5; D may be TRBD2 (5 bases). The CDR3 extends over 15 amino acids. The germline V gene has CDR1 ENHRY and CDR2 SYGVKD. Trimming removed 3 bases at V and 1 base at J, with 12 bases between. The CDR3 nucleotides are TGTGCCATCAGTGACCGAGGGTCTACCCAAGAGACCCAGTACTTC. Amino acids: CAISDRGSTQETQYF.

The rearrangement joins TRBV5-6 to TRBJ1-2; D uncertain. V dropped 1 base and J dropped 7 bases, with 8 bases sitting between them. This CDR3 has 12 amino acids. The germline gives CDR1 SGHDT, CDR2 YYEEEE. CDR3 DNA: TGTGCCAGCAGCTTGTGGGCGGGTGGCTACACCTTC. This codes for CASSLWAGGYTF.

V gene TRBV9 combines with J gene TRBJ2-1, with D possibly being TRBD2 (6 bases). This CDR3 is 15 amino acids long. CDR1 and CDR2 from the germline V gene are SGDLS and YYNGEE. The V gene lost 2 bases and the J gene lost 5 bases, with 14 bases spanning the gap. CDR3 sequence reads: CASSVNTGVHNEQFF. The CDR3 nucleotides are TGTGCCAGCAGCGTTAATACGGGAGTCCACAATGAGCAGTTCTTC.

This chain uses TRBV5-1 with TRBJ2-3; no definite D call. The V end lost 2 bases, the J end lost 0 bases, and 13 bases lay between the germline ends. This CDR3 has 16 amino acids. Germline V lookup: CDR1 SGHRS, CDR2 YFSETQ. The CDR3 DNA is TGCGCCAGCAGCTTTGCCCGCCAGACTAGCACAGATACGCAGTATTTT. Protein product: CASSFARQTSTDTQYF.

This clone appeared a few times. The V call is TRBV6-5, the J call TRBJ2-1; 7 bases align to TRBD2. In germline, CDR1 is MNHEY, CDR2 SVGAGI. The CDR3 is 16 amino acids. Unmatched junction bases numbered 7, after V lost 2 bases and J lost 3 bases. This CDR3 reads CASSYGPSGDYNEQFF. The DNA for the CDR3 is TGTGCCAGCAGTTACGGTCCCAGCGGGGACTACAATGAGCAGTTCTTC.

The chain joins TRBV18 to TRBJ1-4; 7 bases line up with TRBD1. CDR3 length: 15 residues. CDR1 is KGHSH and CDR2 is LQKENI in the germline V gene. Unmatched junction bases numbered 12, after V lost 8 bases and J lost 6 bases. Here the CDR3 DNA reads TGTGCCAGCGCCGACAACAGGGGTAATGATGAAAAACTGTTTTTT. Translating gives CASADNRGNDEKLFF.

This rearrangement joins TRBV30 to TRBJ1-2, with no clear D. CDR1 and CDR2 from the germline V gene are GTSNPN and SVGIG (reference sequence). This CDR3 has 11 residues. V was clipped by 5 bases and J by 2 bases, with 6 bases between them. As DNA, the CDR3 is TGTGCCTGGGGAGGGAACTATGGCTACACCTTC. As protein: CAWGGNYGYTF.

This clone was detected a few times. The chain uses TRBV9 and TRBJ2-1; D might be TRBD2 (6 bases). Germline V gene data show CDR1 as SGDLS and CDR2 as YYNGEE. The CDR3 length is 15 residues. The germline V and J ends were trimmed by 4 bases and 2 bases, with 13 bases remaining between them. CDR3 protein: CASSPRLDPYNEQFF. DNA of the CDR3: TGTGCCAGCAGCCCTCGACTAGATCCCTACAATGAGCAGTTCTTC.

The chain links TRBV7-9 to TRBJ2-3, with 11 bases lining up with TRBD2. V trimming: 4 bases; J trimming: 8 bases; junction bases outside the gene matches: 8. Germline V gene data show CDR1 as SEHNR and CDR2 as FQNEAQ (reference sequence). CDR3 length: 15 amino acids. CDR3: CASSYTSGSAGTQYF. The CDR3 bases are TGTGCCAGCAGCTATACTAGCGGGAGTGCGGGTACGCAGTATTTT.

This clone has a handful of counts. The genes are TRBV10-3 and TRBJ1-1; D perhaps matches TRBD1 (6 bases). Germline V CDR1 and CDR2: ENHRY, SYGVKD. With 3 bases removed from V and 1 base from J, the gap between germline ends came to 15 bases. This CDR3 is 16 amino acids long. CDR3 coding DNA: TGTGCCATCAGTGACCTCAGGGGTTGGGAGAACACTGAAGCTTTCTTT. It translates to CAISDLRGWENTEAFF.

In its sample, this clone was seen a few times. This chain uses TRBV5-4 with TRBJ2-1, with 9 bases identical to TRBD2. The trim removed 1 base at V and 5 bases at J, leaving 7 bases unmatched. Germline values: CDR1 SGHNT, CDR2 YYREEE (reference sequence). The CDR3 has 16 amino acids. This chain's CDR3 is CASSLQGTSFHNEQFF. Written as DNA, the CDR3 is TGTGCCAGCAGCTTGCAGGGGACTAGCTTTCACAATGAGCAGTTCTTC. Supplemented by reference TRBV5-4 and TRBJ2-1, the full variable domain reads ETGVTQSPTHLIKTRGQQVTLRCSSQSGHNTVSWYQQALGQGPQFIFQYYREEENGRGNFPPRFSGLQFPNYSSELNVNALELDDSALYLCASSLQGTSFHNEQFFGPGTRLTVL.

The chain employs TRBV19 and TRBJ1-2; TRBD1 aligns across 7 bases. Germline CDR1 reads LNHDA; CDR2 reads SQIVND (reference sequence). This CDR3 is 16 amino acids long. V lost 4 bases and J lost 5; bases outside the gene matches: 13. The CDR3 sequence is CASSKSGLGTDYGYTF. In DNA form, the CDR3 reads TGTGCCAGTAGTAAATCAGGGCTCGGGACAGATTATGGCTACACCTTC.

This clone has more than one count but fewer than ten. This chain connects TRBV5-1 to TRBJ2-1; weak D call: TRBD2 (7 bases). Germline assignment: CDR1 SGHRS and CDR2 YFSETQ. V lost 4 bases and J lost 6, with 20 bases in between. The CDR3 runs 16 residues. The CDR3 DNA follows: TGCGCCAGCAGCCCCGGGGGGACAATTGCGCCCAATGAGCAGTTCTTC. Translating it yields CASSPGGTIAPNEQFF.

This clone was counted a few times. V and J are TRBV28 and TRBJ1-2; 10 bases match TRBD1. V gave up 4 bases and J gave up 4 bases; unmatched junction bases: 3. This CDR3 comprises 14 residues. Germline CDR1 reads MDHEN; CDR2 reads SYDVKM. CDR3 amino acids: CASSWDRGGYGYTF. As DNA, the CDR3 is TGTGCCAGCAGTTGGGACAGGGGAGGCTATGGCTACACCTTC.

In its sample, this clone was seen a few times. The rearrangement uses TRBV18 and TRBJ1-2; TRBD1 agrees at 9 bases. This CDR3 spans 16 amino acids. Germline V gives CDR1 KGHSH, CDR2 LQKENI. V was pared by 4 bases and J by 3 bases, with 9 bases of the junction left unmatched. CDR3 in amino acids: CASSLIGGQGDYGYTF. DNA for the CDR3: TGTGCCAGCTCACTTATCGGGGGACAGGGCGACTATGGCTACACCTTC.

This clone came up a few times. This rearrangement joins TRBV5-1 to TRBJ2-1, with 8 bases identical to TRBD2. The CDR3 consists of 16 residues. V was clipped by 5 bases and J by 6 bases; unmatched bases: 13. Germline V CDR1 and CDR2: SGHRS, YFSETQ. CDR3 sequence: CASSPGGLEKVNEQFF. The CDR3 DNA is TGCGCCAGCAGTCCGGGGGGACTAGAAAAGGTCAATGAGCAGTTCTTC.

The genes are TRBV2 and TRBJ2-3; 10 nucleotides agree with TRBD2. Unmatched junction bases numbered 5, after V lost 5 bases and J lost 0 bases. Germline values: CDR1 SNHLY, CDR2 FYNNEI. CDR3 length: 16 amino acids. CDR3 protein: CASSRRTSGSTDTQYF. CDR3 coding DNA: TGTGCCAGCAGTCGACGGACTAGCGGAAGCACAGATACGCAGTATTTT.

This clone was picked up one time. The chain couples TRBV6-1 to TRBJ2-3, with D possibly matching TRBD1 (5 bases). The germline V gene encodes CDR1 MNHNS and CDR2 SASEGT. With 7 bases removed from V and 2 bases from J, the gap between germline ends came to 16 bases. The CDR3 length is 15 residues. The DNA for the CDR3 is TGTGCCAGCACCCAAAAGACAGTTTCCACAGATACGCAGTATTTT. Translated, it gives CASTQKTVSTDTQYF.

The chain recombines TRBV19 with TRBJ2-1; 10 nucleotides agree with TRBD1. The junction had 6 bases not matched to a gene; V was cut back by 6 bases and J by 4 bases. The CDR3 contains 15 residues. Germline V gene lookup returns CDR1 LNHDA and CDR2 SQIVND (reference sequence). Written as DNA, the CDR3 is TGTGCCAGTAGATCCGGGACAGGGGTTTACAATGAGCAGTTCTTC. This codes for CASRSGTGVYNEQFF.

This clone has more than one count but fewer than ten. The chain recombines TRBV28 with TRBJ2-7; TRBD2 matches at 8 bases. The germline gives CDR1 MDHEN, CDR2 SYDVKM. The CDR3 is 17 residues long. With V trimmed by 6 bases and J by 0 bases, 13 bases remained unmatched. DNA of the CDR3: TGTGCCAGCAGCGATACGATGAGCGGGAGAGGCTCCTACGAGCAGTACTTC. The encoded protein is CASSDTMSGRGSYEQYF.

This clone was observed a single time. J is TRBJ1-1 and V is TRBV27, with D uncertain. CDR1 and CDR2 from the germline V gene are MNHEY and SMNVEV (reference sequence). CDR3 size: 13 residues. V was trimmed by 8 bases and J by 1 base, leaving 11 bases between them. CDR3 nucleotides: TGTGCCAGCCGAGGTCGTGCGAACACTGAAGCTTTCTTT. This encodes CASRGRANTEAFF.

The chain is built from TRBV7-9 and TRBJ2-2, with 8 bases matching TRBD2. The V and J ends lost 7 bases and 0 bases, in that order; junction bases with no gene match: 7. The CDR3 is made up of 16 amino acids. Germline CDR1 reads SEHNR; CDR2 reads FQNEAQ (reference sequence). CDR3 loop: CASTSLAGSNTGELFF. The CDR3 DNA is TGTGCCAGCACCTCCTTAGCGGGGTCGAACACCGGGGAGCTGTTTTTT.

This clone appeared a single time. CDR3 sequence: CASSLFDRGKEYEQYF. In nucleotides, the CDR3 is TGTGCCAGCAGCCTGTTTGACAGGGGGAAAGAGTACGAGCAGTACTTC. This chain links TRBV5-6 with TRBJ2-7, with 9 bases fitting TRBD1. J was trimmed by 4 bases and V by 4 bases; bases with no gene match: 12. Germline loops: CDR1 SGHDT, CDR2 YYEEEE. The CDR3 is 16 amino acids.